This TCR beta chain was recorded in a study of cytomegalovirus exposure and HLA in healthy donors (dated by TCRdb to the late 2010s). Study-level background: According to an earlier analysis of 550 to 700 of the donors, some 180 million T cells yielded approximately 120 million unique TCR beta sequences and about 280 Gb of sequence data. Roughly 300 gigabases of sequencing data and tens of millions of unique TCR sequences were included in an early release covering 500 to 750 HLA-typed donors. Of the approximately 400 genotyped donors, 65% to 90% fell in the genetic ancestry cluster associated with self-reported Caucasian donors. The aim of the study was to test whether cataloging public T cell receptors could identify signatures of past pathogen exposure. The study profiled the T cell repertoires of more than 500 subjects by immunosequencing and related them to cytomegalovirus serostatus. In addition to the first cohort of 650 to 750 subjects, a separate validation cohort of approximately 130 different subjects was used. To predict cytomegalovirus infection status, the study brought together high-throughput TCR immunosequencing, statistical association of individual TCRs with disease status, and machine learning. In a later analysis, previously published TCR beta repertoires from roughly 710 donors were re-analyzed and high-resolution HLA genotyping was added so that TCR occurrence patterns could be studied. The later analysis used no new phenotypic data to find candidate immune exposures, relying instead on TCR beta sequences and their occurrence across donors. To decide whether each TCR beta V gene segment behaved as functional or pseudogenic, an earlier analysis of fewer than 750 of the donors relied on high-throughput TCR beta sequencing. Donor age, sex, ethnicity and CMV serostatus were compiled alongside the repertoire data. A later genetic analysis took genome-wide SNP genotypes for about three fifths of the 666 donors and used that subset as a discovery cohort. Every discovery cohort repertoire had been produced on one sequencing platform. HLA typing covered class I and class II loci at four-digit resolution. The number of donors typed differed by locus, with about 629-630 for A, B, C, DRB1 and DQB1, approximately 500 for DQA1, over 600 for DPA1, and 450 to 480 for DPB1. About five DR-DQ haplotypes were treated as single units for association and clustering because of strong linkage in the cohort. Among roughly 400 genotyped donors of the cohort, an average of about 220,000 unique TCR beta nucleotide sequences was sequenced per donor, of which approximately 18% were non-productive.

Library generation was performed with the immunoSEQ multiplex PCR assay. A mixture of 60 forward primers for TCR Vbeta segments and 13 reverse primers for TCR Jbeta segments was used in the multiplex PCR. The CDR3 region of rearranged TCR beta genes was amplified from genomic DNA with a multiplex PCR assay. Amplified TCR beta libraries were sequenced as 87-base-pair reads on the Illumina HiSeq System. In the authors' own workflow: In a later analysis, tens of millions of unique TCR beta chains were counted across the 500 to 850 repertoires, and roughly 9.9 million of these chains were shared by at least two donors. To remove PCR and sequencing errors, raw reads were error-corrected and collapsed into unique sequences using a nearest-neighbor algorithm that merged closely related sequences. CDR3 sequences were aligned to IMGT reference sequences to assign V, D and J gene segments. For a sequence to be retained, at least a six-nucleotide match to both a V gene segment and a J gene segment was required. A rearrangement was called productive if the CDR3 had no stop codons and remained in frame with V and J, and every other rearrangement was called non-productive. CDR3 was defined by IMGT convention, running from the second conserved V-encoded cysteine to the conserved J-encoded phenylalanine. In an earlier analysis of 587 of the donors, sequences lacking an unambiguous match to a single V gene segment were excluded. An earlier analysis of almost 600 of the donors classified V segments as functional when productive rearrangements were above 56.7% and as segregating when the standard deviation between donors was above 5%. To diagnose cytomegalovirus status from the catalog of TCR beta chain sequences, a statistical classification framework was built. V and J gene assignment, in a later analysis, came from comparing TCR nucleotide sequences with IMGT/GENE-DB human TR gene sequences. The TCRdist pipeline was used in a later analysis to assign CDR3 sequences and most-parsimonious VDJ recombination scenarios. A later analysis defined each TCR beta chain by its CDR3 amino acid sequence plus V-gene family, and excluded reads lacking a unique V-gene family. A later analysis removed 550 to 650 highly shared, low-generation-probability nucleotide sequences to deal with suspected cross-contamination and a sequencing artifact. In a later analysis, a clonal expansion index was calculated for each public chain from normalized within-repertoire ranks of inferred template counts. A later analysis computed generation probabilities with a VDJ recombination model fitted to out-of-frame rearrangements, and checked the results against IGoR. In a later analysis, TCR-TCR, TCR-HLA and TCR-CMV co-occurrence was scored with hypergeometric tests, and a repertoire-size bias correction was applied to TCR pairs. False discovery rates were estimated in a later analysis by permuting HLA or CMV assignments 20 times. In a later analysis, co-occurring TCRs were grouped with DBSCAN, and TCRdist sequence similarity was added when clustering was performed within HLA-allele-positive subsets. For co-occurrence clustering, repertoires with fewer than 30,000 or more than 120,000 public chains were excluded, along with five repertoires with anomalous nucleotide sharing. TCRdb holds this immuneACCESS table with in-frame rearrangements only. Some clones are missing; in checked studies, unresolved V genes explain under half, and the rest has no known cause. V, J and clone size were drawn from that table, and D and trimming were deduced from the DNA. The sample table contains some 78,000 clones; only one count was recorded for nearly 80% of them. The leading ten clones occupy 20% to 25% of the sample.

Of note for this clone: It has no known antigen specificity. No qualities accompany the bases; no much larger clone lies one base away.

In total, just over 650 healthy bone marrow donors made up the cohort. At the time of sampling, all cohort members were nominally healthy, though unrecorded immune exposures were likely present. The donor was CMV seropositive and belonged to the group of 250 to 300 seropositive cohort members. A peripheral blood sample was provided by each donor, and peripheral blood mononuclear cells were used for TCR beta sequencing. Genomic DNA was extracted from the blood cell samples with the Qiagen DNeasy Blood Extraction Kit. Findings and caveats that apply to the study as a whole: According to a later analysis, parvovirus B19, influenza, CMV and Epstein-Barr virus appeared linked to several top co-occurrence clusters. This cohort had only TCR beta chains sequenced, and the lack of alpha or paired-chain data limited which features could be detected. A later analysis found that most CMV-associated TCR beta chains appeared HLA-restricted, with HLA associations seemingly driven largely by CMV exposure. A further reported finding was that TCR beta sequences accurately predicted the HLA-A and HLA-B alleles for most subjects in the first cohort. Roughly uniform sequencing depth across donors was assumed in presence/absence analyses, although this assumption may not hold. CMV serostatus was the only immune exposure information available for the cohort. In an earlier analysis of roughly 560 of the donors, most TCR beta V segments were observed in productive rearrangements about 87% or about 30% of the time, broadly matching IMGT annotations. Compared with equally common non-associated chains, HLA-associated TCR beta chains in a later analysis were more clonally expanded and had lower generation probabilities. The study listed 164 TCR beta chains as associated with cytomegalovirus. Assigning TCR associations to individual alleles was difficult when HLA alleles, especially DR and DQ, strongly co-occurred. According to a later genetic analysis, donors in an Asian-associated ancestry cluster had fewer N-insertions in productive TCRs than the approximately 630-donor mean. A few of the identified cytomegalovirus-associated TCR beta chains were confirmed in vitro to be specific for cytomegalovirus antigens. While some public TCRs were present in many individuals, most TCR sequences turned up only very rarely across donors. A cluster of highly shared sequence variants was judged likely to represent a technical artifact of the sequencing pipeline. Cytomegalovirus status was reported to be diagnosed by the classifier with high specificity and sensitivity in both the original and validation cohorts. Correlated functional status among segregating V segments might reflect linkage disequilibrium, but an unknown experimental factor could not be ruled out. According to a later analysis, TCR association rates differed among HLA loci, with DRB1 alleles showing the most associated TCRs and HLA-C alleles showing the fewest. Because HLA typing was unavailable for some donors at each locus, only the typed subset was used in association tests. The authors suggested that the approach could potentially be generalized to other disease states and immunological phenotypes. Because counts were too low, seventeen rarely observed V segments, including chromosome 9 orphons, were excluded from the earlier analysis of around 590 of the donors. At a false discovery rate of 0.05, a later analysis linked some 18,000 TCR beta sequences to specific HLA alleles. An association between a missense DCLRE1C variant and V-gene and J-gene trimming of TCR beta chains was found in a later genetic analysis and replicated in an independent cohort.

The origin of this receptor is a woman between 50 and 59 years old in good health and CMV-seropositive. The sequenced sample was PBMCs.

The DNA reads as follows: TGTGCCAGCAGCTTGGGACAGCGTTCAACTAATGAAAAACTGTTTTTT. Protein translation: CASSLGQRSTNEKLFF. The V and J segments used are TRBV5-8 and TRBJ1-4, with TRBD1 tentatively as D gene (5 bases match). CDR1 SGHTS and CDR2 YDEGEE were looked up in the germline V gene. V is clipped by 0 bases and J by 0 bases, and the sequence between their germline boundaries is 9 bases long. Including cysteine and phenylalanine, the CDR3 has 16 amino acids. The read is trimmed to its CDR3 DNA, 48 bases read in frame from base 1.